This T cell receptor beta chain is from a study of blood T cell repertoires in COVID-19. The overall study: Collection of acute and convalescent COVID-19 samples took place in the United States, Italy and Spain.

How the authors handled the data: Estimation of nucleated cell counts was performed using reference gene primer amplification. Clones were sequenced by immunoSEQ multiplex PCR, and TCRdb holds only the in-frame ones, with some missing. V and J calls and clone size follow that table, whereas D and trimming were derived from the DNA. The data show roughly 150,000 clones, approximately 88% seen once. Self-reported history from a screening survey and questionnaire set each donor's cohort. Trimming removed 6 bases at V and 4 bases at J, with 12 bases between. Looked up from germline, CDR1 is MRHNA and CDR2 is SNTAGT. The CDR3 runs 13 residues. This clone was found a few times.

The clonotype was recovered from a man aged 65 to 85 who had been exposed to COVID-19. V usage is TRBV6-4 and J usage is TRBJ2-5; tentative D call: TRBD2 (5 bases). The sequencing sample was made of PBMCs or T cells enriched from blood (not recorded which). CDR3 coding DNA: TGTGCCAGCAGCGTAGGTGAGGGAGAGACCCAGTACTTC. This codes for CASSVGEGETQYF.